The TCR beta chain described here comes from a study of control samples from healthy donors and cancer patients. This table comes from immunoSEQ multiplex PCR, and its TCRdb copy is limited to in-frame clones, with some not included. The sample has approximately 120,000 clones; about 89% are singletons. This clone has a handful of counts. Sequencing was carried out using blood. This receptor was taken from a woman aged 45-60 years in good health.

The CDR3 coding sequence is TGTGCCAGCACCCCCAGTTTCAGGGGGGCGGGAAAACTGTTTTTT. Translated: CASTPSFRGAGKLFF. V and J are TRBV27 and TRBJ1-4; 7 bases are shared with TRBD1. Looked up from germline, CDR1 is MNHEY and CDR2 is SMNVEV (reference sequence). V was clipped by 7 bases and J by 10 bases; unmatched bases: 15. This CDR3 has 15 amino acids.